These T cell receptor beta chains were read from a single sample in a study of T cell clones after liver transplantation. TCRdb's table, derived via immunoSEQ multiplex PCR, lists solely in-frame clones and lacks some. The table has some 120,000 clones, 90% seen once; the top ten hold approximately 0.84%. The source was CD4+ T cells from blood, collected 12 months after liver transplant. The receptors were gathered from a human patient who received a liver transplant. Some T cells may be the graft donor's. Both conserved end residues are part of each CDR3. Size is omitted from some rows. Given values are once, few, many or a class for expanded clones.

TRBV6-1,few,CASSEILTAGYYEQYF
TRBV11-1,.,CASSSPAAAKNIQYF
TRBV4-3,.,CASRNYPGSRNEQFF
TRBV5-4,.,CASSLGDRGMYEQYF
TRBV10-1,.,CASSDPGTSPGELFF
TRBV28,.,CASTPGGYEKLFF
TRBV5-6,.,CASSLLDGANYGYTF
TRBV18,.,CASSPRDYYEQYF
TRBV10-3,.,CAVRTGGAKNIQYF
TRBV11-1,.,CASSFNSQRIGGVDEQFF
TRBV19,.,CASSRQALNTEAFF
TRBV11-2,once,CASSLVASEAFF
TRBV6-5,.,CASSYSSEAFF
TRBV18,.,CASSPRGSNSYNEQFF
TRBV4-2,.,CASSPLFEGWMLF
TRBV11-1,.,CASSPFRDTEAFF
TRBV9,few,CASSVDESYYNEQFF
TRBV9,.,CASSPHSREPTDTQYF
TRBV7-3,.,CASSLGLGTGGWDTQYF
TRBV19,.,CASSIGEGTDTQYF